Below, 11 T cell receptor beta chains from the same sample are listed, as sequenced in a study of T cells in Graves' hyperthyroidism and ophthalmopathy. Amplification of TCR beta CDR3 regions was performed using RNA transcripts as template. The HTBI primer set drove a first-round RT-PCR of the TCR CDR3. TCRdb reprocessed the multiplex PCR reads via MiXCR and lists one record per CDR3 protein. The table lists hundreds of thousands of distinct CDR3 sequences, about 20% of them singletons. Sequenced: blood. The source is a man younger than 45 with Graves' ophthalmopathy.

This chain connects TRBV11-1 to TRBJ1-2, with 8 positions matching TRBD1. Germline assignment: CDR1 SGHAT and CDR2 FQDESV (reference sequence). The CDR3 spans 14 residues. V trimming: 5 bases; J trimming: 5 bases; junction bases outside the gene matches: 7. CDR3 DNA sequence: TGTGCCAGCAGCCCGGGGACAGGTTTATATGGCTACACCTTC. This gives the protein CASSPGTGLYGYTF.

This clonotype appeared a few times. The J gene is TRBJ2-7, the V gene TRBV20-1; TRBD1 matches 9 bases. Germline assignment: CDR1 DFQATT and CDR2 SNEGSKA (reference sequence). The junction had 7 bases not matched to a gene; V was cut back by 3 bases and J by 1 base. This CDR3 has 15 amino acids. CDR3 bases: TGCAGTGCTAGGGGCCCGGGACAGGGTTCCTACGAGCAGTACTTC. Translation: CSARGPGQGSYEQYF.

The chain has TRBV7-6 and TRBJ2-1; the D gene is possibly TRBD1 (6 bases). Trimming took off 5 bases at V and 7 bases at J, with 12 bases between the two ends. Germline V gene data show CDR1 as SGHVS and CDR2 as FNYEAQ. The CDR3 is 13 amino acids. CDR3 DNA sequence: TGTGCCAGCAGCGTCGGGACAATGAATGAGCAGTTCTTC. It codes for CASSVGTMNEQFF.

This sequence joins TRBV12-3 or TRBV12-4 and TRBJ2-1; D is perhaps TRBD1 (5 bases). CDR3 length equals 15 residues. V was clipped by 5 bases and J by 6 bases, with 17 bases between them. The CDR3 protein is CASSPSAGSGNEQFF. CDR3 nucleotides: TGTGCCAGCAGTCCCTCGGCAGGGTCGGGCAATGAGCAGTTCTTC.

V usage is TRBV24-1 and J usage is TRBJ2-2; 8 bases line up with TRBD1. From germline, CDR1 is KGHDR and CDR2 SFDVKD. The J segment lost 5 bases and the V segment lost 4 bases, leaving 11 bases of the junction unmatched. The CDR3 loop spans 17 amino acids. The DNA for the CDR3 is TGTGCCACCAGTGAGGACAGGGTGAGCGTTAAGACCGGGGAGCTGTTTTTT. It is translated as CATSEDRVSVKTGELFF.

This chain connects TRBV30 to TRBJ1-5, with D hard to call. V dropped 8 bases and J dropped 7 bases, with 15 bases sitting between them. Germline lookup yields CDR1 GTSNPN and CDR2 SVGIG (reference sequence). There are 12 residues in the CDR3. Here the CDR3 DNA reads TGTGCCAAAGAATGGGGTAGCCAGCCCCAGCATTTT. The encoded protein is CAKEWGSQPQHF.

The CDR3 here is CASWDRVSEQYF. The DNA for the CDR3 is TGTGCCAGTTGGGACAGAGTCTCCGAGCAGTACTTC. The chain couples TRBV12-3 or TRBV12-4 to TRBJ2-7, with TRBD1 identical over 7 bases. CDR3 size: 12 residues. Unmatched junction bases numbered 8, after V lost 9 bases and J lost 6 bases.

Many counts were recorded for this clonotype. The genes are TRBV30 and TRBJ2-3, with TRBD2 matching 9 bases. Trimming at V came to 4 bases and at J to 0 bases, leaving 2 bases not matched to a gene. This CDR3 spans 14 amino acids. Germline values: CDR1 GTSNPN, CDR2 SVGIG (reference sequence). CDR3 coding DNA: TGTGCCTGGACTAGCGGGATCAGCACAGATACGCAGTATTTT. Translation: CAWTSGISTDTQYF.

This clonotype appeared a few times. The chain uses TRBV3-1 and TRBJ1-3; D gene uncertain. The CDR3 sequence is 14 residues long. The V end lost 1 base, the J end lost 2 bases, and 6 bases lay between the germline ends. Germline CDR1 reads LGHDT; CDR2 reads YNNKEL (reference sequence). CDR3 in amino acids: CASSQVGAGNTIYF. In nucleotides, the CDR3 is TGTGCCAGCAGCCAAGTCGGGGCTGGAAACACCATATATTTT.

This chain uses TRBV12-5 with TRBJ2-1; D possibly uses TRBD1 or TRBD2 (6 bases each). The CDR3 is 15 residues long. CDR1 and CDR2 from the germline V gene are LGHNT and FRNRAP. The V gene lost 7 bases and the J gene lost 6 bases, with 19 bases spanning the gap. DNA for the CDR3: TGTGCTAGTGAACCCCGCCAGGGGACTGGCAATGAGCAGTTCTTC. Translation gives CASEPRQGTGNEQFF.

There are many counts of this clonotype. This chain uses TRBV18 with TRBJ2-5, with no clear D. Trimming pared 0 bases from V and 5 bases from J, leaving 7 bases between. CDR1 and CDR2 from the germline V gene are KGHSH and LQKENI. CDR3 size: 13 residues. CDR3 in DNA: TGTGCCAGCTCACCACCGGGTGAGGAGACCCAGTACTTC. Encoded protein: CASSPPGEETQYF.